This paragraph covers one T cell receptor (beta chain) sequence. Antigen specificity is unknown. In the naive CD8 group, cells lacked CD45RO and were positively selected for CCR7, so terminally differentiated effector memory CD45RA+ cells were left out. These data come from a study of shared clonotypes between healthy human individuals. Study outcomes and limitations: Generation probabilities of non-shared clonotypes were lower (relative to those shared by all four donors). Clonotype sharing among donors, it was expected, would be affected by sequencing depth.

V trimming: 0 bases; J trimming: 3 bases; junction bases outside the gene matches: 7. CDR1 is SGDLS and CDR2 is YYNGEE in the germline V gene. The CDR3 is 17 residues long. Some clones are missing from TCRdb's copy, which holds only in-frame ones; the method was immunoSEQ multiplex PCR. The repertoire holds about 2.1 million clones, with more than 85% as singletons. The source of this sequence is a man aged 18 to 29 in good health. Some clones in this sample may be carry-over from other donors' samples. The chain is built from TRBV9 and TRBJ2-3, with 10 bases identical to TRBD2. The sample comprised naive CD8+ T cells from PBMCs. CDR3 sequence (DNA): TGTGCCAGCAGCGTAGCTAGCGGGAGATATACGACAGATACGCAGTATTTT. It specifies CASSVASGRYTTDTQYF.